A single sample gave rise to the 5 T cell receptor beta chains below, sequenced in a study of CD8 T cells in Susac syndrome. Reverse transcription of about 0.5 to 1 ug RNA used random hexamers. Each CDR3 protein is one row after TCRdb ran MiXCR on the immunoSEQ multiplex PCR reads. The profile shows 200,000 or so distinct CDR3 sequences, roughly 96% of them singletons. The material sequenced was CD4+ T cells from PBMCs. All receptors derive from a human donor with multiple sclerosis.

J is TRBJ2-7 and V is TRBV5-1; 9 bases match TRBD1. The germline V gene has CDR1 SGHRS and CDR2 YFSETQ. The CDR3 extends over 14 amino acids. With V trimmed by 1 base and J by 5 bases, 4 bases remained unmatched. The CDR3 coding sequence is TGCGCCAGCAGCTTGCCGGGACAGGGTAACGAGCAGTACTTC. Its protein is CASSLPGQGNEQYF.

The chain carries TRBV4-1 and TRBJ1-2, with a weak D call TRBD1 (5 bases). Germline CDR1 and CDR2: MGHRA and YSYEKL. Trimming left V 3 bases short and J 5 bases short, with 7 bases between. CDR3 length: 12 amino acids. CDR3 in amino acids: CASSQTAYGYTF. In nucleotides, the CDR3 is TGCGCCAGCAGCCAGACAGCTTATGGCTACACCTTC.

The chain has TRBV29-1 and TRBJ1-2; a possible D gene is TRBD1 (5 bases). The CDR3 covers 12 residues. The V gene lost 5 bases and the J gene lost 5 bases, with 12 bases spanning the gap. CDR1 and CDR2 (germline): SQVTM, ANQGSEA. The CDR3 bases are TGCAGCGTTCAGCGGACACCGTATGGCTACACCTTC. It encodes CSVQRTPYGYTF.

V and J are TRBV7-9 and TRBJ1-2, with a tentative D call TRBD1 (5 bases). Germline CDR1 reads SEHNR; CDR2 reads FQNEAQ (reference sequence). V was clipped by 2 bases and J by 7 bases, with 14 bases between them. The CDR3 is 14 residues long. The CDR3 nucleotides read TGTGCCAGCAGCTTAAGGGGCGAAGTCGGTGGCTACACCTTC. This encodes CASSLRGEVGGYTF.

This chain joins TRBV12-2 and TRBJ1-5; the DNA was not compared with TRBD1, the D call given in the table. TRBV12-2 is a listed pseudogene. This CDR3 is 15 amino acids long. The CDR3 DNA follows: TGTGCAAGTCGCTTACCCCGGGACCGCTCGCAGCCCCAGCATTTT. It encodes CASRLPRDRSQPQHF.